These 3 T cell receptor beta chains were sequenced from one sample in a study of T cells in Graves' hyperthyroidism and ophthalmopathy. RNA transcripts were the template for amplifying TCR beta CDR3 regions. The TCR CDR3 was amplified in a first-round RT-PCR using the HTBI primer set. TCRdb itself ran the multiplex PCR reads through MiXCR, one entry per CDR3 protein. The table has around 300,000 distinct CDR3 sequences, roughly an eighth seen once. The sample comprised blood. Receptor source: a woman aged 40 to 49 with Graves' hyperthyroidism.

There are many counts of this clonotype. The chain couples TRBV12-3 or TRBV12-4 to TRBJ1-1, with 10 bases identical to TRBD1. The length of the CDR3 is 14 residues. J lost 5 bases, V lost 7 bases, and 7 bases had no gene match. CDR3 sequence reads: CASIPGQGSTEAFF. CDR3 nucleotides: TGTGCCAGCATCCCGGGACAGGGGAGTACTGAAGCTTTCTTT.

This clonotype was seen many times. This CDR3 reads CASAQQALATRSTDTQYF. The DNA of the CDR3 is TGTGCTAGTGCCCAACAGGCGCTAGCTACCCGTTCCACAGATACGCAGTATTTT. The V call is TRBV12-5, the J call TRBJ2-3, with D perhaps assigned TRBD1 or TRBD2 (5 bases each). The CDR3 covers 18 residues. Germline V lookup: CDR1 LGHNT, CDR2 FRNRAP. Trimming took 7 bases from V and 2 from J, leaving 25 bases between them.

This clonotype has at least ten counts. This sequence joins TRBV5-5 and TRBJ1-1; maybe TRBD1 (5 bases). V was shortened by 3 bases and J by 1 base, with 10 bases between the two germline ends. Germline CDR1 is SGHKS and CDR2 is YYEKEE (reference sequence). CDR3 length: 14 amino acids. The CDR3 bases are TGTGCCAGCAGCTACACCGGGACGAACACTGAAGCTTTCTTT. Amino acids: CASSYTGTNTEAFF.